Below, 5 T cell receptor beta chains from the same sample are listed, as sequenced in a study of spatial heterogeneity in lung cancer. Specified time point: sample taken at primary tumor resection. Via MiXCR, TCRdb re-called the 5' RACE reads, giving one row per CDR3 protein. The sample contains roughly 79,000 distinct CDR3 sequences, 8% of which appear only once. The input for sequencing was PBMCs, taken at surgery. These receptor sequences come from a male donor with early-stage non-small cell lung cancer.

V gene TRBV6-5 combines with J gene TRBJ2-5; D uncertain. The V end was cut by 2 bases, the J end by 2 bases, with 6 bases between. From germline, CDR1 is MNHEY and CDR2 SVGAGI. This CDR3 is 13 amino acids long. For the CDR3, the DNA is TGTGCCAGCAGTTACAGGGCACAAGAGACCCAGTACTTC. Its translation: CASSYRAQETQYF.

This clonotype showed up just a few times. The genes are TRBV12-3 or TRBV12-4 and TRBJ2-3; D ambiguous. V was trimmed by 1 base and J by 2 bases, leaving 1 base between them. The CDR3 spans 12 residues. In DNA form, the CDR3 reads TGTGCCAGCAGTTTAGACACAGATACGCAGTATTTT. Its protein product is CASSLDTDTQYF.

The V call is TRBV11-2, the J call TRBJ2-3, with D maybe TRBD1 (5 bases). The V end lost 2 bases, the J end lost 5 bases, and 8 bases lay between the germline ends. The CDR3 is 13 amino acids. The germline V gene has CDR1 SGHAT and CDR2 FQNNGV. The CDR3 DNA sequence: TGTGCCAGCAGCTTAACAAGGGGAGATACGCAGTATTTT. It translates to CASSLTRGDTQYF.

This clonotype occurred many times. The CDR3 nucleotides are TGTGCCAGCAGCTTTCTCGGGACTAGCGCAACCTACGAGCAGTACTTC. It is translated as CASSFLGTSATYEQYF. The V gene is TRBV5-6, the J gene TRBJ2-7, with TRBD2 identical over 10 bases. Germline V lookup: CDR1 SGHDT, CDR2 YYEEEE. The CDR3 is 16 residues long. V dropped 2 bases and J dropped 2; count of bases not matched to a gene: 7.

In its sample, this clonotype was seen a few times. This rearrangement joins TRBV7-9 to TRBJ2-3, with 7 bases fitting TRBD2. CDR1 SEHNR and CDR2 FQNEAQ come from the germline V gene (reference sequence). V shed 4 bases, J shed 0 bases, and the junction held 10 bases outside the gene matches. This CDR3 region has 17 residues. DNA of the CDR3: TGTGCCAGCAGCTACCTTCGGGCTAGCGGAAGCACAGATACGCAGTATTTT. This translates into CASSYLRASGSTDTQYF.